This is a list of T cell receptor beta chains from one sample in a study of T cell responses to AZD1222 COVID-19 vaccine. The method was immunoSEQ multiplex PCR; TCRdb's version includes in-frame clones alone and lacks a portion of them. This sample has approximately 100,000 clones; roughly 90% occur once, and the top ten carry approximately 15%. The material sequenced was peripheral blood, taken on day 0 of AZD1222 vaccination. Source of these receptors: an adult in good health. Both conserved end residues are part of each CDR3. Each record gives: J gene, clone size, D gene, V gene, CDR3 protein, CDR3 DNA. The D gene is left open where the match is weak. Part of the rows lack a size; the others show once, few, many or a class for expanded clones.

j_gene: TRBJ2-1; abundance: .; d_gene: TRBD1; v_gene: TRBV24-1; CDR3aa: CATSETGGLDEQFF; CDR3nt: TGTGCCACCAGTGAAACAGGGGGCTTGGATGAGCAGTTCTTC
j_gene: TRBJ1-4; abundance: .; d_gene: .; v_gene: TRBV6-4; CDR3aa: CASSDPAGGTTTNEKLFF; CDR3nt: TGTGCCAGCAGTGACCCCGCGGGGGGAACTACAACTAATGAAAAACTGTTTTTT
j_gene: TRBJ2-7; abundance: .; d_gene: .; v_gene: TRBV7-9; CDR3aa: CASSFVPFNEQYF; CDR3nt: TGTGCCAGCAGCTTCGTCCCGTTCAACGAGCAGTACTTC
j_gene: TRBJ2-2; abundance: .; d_gene: .; v_gene: TRBV20-1; CDR3aa: CSASGASRTGELFF; CDR3nt: TGCAGTGCTAGTGGAGCTAGCCGCACCGGGGAGCTGTTTTTT
j_gene: TRBJ1-3; abundance: .; d_gene: .; v_gene: TRBV5-1; CDR3aa: CASSLAGTLGNTIYF; CDR3nt: TGCGCCAGCAGCTTGGCCGGGACACTTGGAAACACCATATATTTT
j_gene: TRBJ2-4; abundance: .; d_gene: .; v_gene: TRBV9; CDR3aa: CASSEGGRQNIQYF; CDR3nt: TGTGCCAGCAGCGAAGGGGGACGCCAAAACATTCAGTACTTC
j_gene: TRBJ2-1; abundance: .; d_gene: TRBD2; v_gene: TRBV6-2/TRBV6-3; CDR3aa: CASSYSKLAGALQSSYNEQFF; CDR3nt: TGTGCCAGCAGTTACTCGAAACTAGCGGGGGCCCTACAGAGCTCCTACAATGAGCAGTTCTTC
j_gene: TRBJ1-1; abundance: .; d_gene: .; v_gene: TRBV7-2; CDR3aa: CASSLQWGLRSEAFF; CDR3nt: TGTGCCAGCAGCTTACAATGGGGCCTTCGATCTGAAGCTTTCTTT
j_gene: TRBJ1-4; abundance: .; d_gene: .; v_gene: TRBV12-5; CDR3aa: CASGLGAEKLFF; CDR3nt: TGTGCTAGTGGTTTGGGGGCTGAAAAACTGTTTTTT
j_gene: TRBJ1-1; abundance: .; d_gene: TRBD1; v_gene: TRBV19; CDR3aa: CASSRDRGGNTEAFF; CDR3nt: TGTGCCAGTAGTAGGGACAGGGGAGGGAACACTGAAGCTTTCTTT
j_gene: TRBJ2-2; abundance: .; d_gene: .; v_gene: TRBV15; CDR3aa: CATSSSTSMFSGELFF; CDR3nt: TGTGCCACCAGCAGCAGCACTAGTATGTTCTCCGGGGAGCTGTTTTTT
j_gene: TRBJ2-2; abundance: .; d_gene: TRBD1; v_gene: TRBV19; CDR3aa: CASSFGPYRGYVGTGELFF; CDR3nt: TGTGCCAGTTCCTTCGGTCCGTACAGGGGGTATGTGGGCACCGGGGAGCTGTTTTTT
j_gene: TRBJ1-5; abundance: .; d_gene: TRBD1; v_gene: TRBV19; CDR3aa: CASSRTGERNQPQHF; CDR3nt: TGTGCCAGTAGTCGGACAGGGGAAAGGAATCAGCCCCAGCATTTT
j_gene: TRBJ1-1; abundance: .; d_gene: .; v_gene: TRBV6-5; CDR3aa: CASSYWKMAEAFF; CDR3nt: TGTGCCAGCAGTTACTGGAAAATGGCTGAAGCTTTCTTT
j_gene: TRBJ1-6; abundance: .; d_gene: TRBD1; v_gene: TRBV11-2; CDR3aa: CASSPGTGRGFHF; CDR3nt: TGTGCCAGCAGCCCGGGGACAGGGAGAGGTTTCCACTTT
j_gene: TRBJ2-3; abundance: .; d_gene: TRBD2; v_gene: TRBV18; CDR3aa: CASSPPTSGSRGTQYF; CDR3nt: TGTGCCAGCTCACCACCGACTAGCGGGAGCCGCGGAACGCAGTATTTT
j_gene: TRBJ1-2; abundance: .; d_gene: .; v_gene: TRBV6-2/TRBV6-3; CDR3aa: CASSPLDYGYTF; CDR3nt: TGTGCCAGCAGCCCTCTCGATTATGGCTACACCTTC
j_gene: TRBJ2-2; abundance: .; d_gene: TRBD1; v_gene: TRBV3-1/TRBV3-2; CDR3aa: CASSPIFRGHTGELFF; CDR3nt: TGTGCCAGCAGCCCGATTTTCAGGGGGCACACCGGGGAGCTGTTTTTT
j_gene: TRBJ2-5; abundance: .; d_gene: .; v_gene: TRBV7-3; CDR3aa: CASSLWGEETQYF; CDR3nt: TGTGCCAGCAGCTTATGGGGAGAGGAGACCCAGTACTTC
j_gene: TRBJ1-2; abundance: .; d_gene: .; v_gene: TRBV28; CDR3aa: CASSFVGRYGYTF; CDR3nt: TGTGCCAGCAGTTTTGTAGGGCGCTATGGCTACACCTTC
j_gene: TRBJ1-1; abundance: .; d_gene: .; v_gene: TRBV11-2; CDR3aa: CASSLDRTVNTEAFF; CDR3nt: TGTGCCAGCAGCTTAGATAGGACAGTAAACACTGAAGCTTTCTTT
j_gene: TRBJ1-4; abundance: once; d_gene: .; v_gene: TRBV3-1/TRBV3-2; CDR3aa: CASSQVPATNEKLFF; CDR3nt: TGTGCCAGCAGCCAAGTCCCAGCAACTAATGAAAAACTGTTTTTT
j_gene: TRBJ1-2; abundance: .; d_gene: .; v_gene: TRBV7-2; CDR3aa: CASSLGPGPGGGYTF; CDR3nt: TGTGCCAGCAGCTTGGGGCCGGGGCCAGGAGGAGGCTACACCTTC
j_gene: TRBJ2-1; abundance: .; d_gene: .; v_gene: TRBV10-3; CDR3aa: CAISDPARTSYNEQFF; CDR3nt: TGTGCCATCAGCGACCCCGCCAGGACCTCCTACAATGAGCAGTTCTTC
j_gene: TRBJ2-3; abundance: .; d_gene: .; v_gene: TRBV4-2; CDR3aa: CASSPGGGADTQYF; CDR3nt: TGTGCCAGCAGCCCCGGAGGGGGGGCAGATACGCAGTATTTT
j_gene: TRBJ1-1; abundance: once; d_gene: .; v_gene: TRBV12-3/TRBV12-4; CDR3aa: CASSLWGTEAFF; CDR3nt: TGTGCCAGCAGTTTATGGGGTACTGAAGCTTTCTTT
j_gene: TRBJ1-2; abundance: .; d_gene: .; v_gene: TRBV28; CDR3aa: CASAGPGGNGYTF; CDR3nt: TGTGCCAGCGCCGGCCCCGGGGGAAATGGCTACACCTTC
j_gene: TRBJ1-2; abundance: .; d_gene: .; v_gene: TRBV27; CDR3aa: CASGPAGAYGYTF; CDR3nt: TGTGCCAGCGGTCCTGCGGGGGCCTATGGCTACACCTTC
j_gene: TRBJ2-2; abundance: .; d_gene: .; v_gene: TRBV7-3; CDR3aa: CASSPTGFTGELFF; CDR3nt: TGTGCCAGCAGCCCGACAGGTTTCACCGGGGAGCTGTTTTTT
j_gene: TRBJ2-5; abundance: .; d_gene: TRBD1; v_gene: TRBV7-6; CDR3aa: CASSLGQGRQETQYF; CDR3nt: TGTGCCAGCAGCTTGGGACAGGGAAGGCAAGAGACCCAGTACTTC
j_gene: TRBJ2-5; abundance: .; d_gene: TRBD2; v_gene: TRBV28; CDR3aa: CASTLGGRETQYF; CDR3nt: TGTGCCAGCACCTTGGGAGGGAGGGAGACCCAGTACTTC
j_gene: TRBJ2-3; abundance: .; d_gene: .; v_gene: TRBV15; CDR3aa: CATSRVLTPDTQYF; CDR3nt: TGTGCCACCAGCAGAGTCCTAACCCCAGATACGCAGTATTTT
j_gene: TRBJ1-2; abundance: once; d_gene: TRBD1; v_gene: TRBV9; CDR3aa: CASSITGAMNYGYTF; CDR3nt: TGTGCCAGCAGCATAACAGGGGCAATGAACTATGGCTACACCTTC